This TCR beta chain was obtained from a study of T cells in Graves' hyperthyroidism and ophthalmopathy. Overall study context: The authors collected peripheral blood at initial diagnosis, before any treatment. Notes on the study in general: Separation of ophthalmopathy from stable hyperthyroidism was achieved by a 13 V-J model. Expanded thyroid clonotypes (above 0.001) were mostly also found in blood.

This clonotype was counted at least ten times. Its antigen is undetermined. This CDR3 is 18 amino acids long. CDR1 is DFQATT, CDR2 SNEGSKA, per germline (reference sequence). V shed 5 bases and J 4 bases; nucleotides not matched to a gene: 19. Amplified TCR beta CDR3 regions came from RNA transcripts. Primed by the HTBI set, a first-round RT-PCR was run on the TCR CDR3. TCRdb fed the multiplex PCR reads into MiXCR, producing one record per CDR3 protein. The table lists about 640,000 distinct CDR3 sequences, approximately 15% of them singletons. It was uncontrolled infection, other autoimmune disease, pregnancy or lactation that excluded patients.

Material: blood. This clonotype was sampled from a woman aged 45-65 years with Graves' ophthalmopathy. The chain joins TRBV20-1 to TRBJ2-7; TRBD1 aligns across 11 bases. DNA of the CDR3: TGCAGTGCTCGCCTTTTCCCTACCGGGACAGGGGGTTATTACGAGCAGTACTTC. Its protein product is CSARLFPTGTGGYYEQYF.